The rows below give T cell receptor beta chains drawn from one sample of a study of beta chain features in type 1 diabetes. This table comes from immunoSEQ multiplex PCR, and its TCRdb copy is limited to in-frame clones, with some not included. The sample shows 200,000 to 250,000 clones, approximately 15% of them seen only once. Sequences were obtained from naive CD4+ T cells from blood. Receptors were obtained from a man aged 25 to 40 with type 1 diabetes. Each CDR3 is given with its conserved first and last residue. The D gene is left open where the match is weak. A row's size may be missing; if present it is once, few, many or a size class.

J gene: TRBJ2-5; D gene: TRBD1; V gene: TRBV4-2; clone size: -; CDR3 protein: CASSQATQGAGETQYF; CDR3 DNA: TGTGCCAGCAGCCAGGCAACCCAGGGGGCAGGGGAGACCCAGTACTTC
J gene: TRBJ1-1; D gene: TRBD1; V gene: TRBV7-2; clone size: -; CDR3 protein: CASSLGGGLNTEAFF; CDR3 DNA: TGTGCCAGCAGCTTAGGAGGGGGCCTGAACACTGAAGCTTTCTTT
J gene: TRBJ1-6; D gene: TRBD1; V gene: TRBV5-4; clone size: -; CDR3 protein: CASSLDGTGSSPLHF; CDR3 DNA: TGTGCCAGCAGCTTGGACGGGACAGGGTCTTCACCCCTCCACTTT
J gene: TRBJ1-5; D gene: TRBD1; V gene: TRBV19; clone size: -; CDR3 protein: CASSIRTGSPYSNQPQHF; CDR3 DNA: TGTGCCAGTAGTATCAGGACAGGGAGCCCTTATAGCAATCAGCCCCAGCATTTT
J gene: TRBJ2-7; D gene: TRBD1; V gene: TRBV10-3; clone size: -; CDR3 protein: CAISDLDRGPIEQYF; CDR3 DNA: TGTGCCATCAGTGATCTGGACAGGGGGCCTATCGAGCAGTACTTC
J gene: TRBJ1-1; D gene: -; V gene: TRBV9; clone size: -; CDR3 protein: CASSANTLGRGNTEAFF; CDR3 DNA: TGTGCCAGCAGCGCCAATACCCTCGGACGGGGGAACACTGAAGCTTTCTTT
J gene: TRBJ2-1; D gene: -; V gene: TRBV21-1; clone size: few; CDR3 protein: CASSNWSSGSNEQFF; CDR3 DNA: TGTGCCAGCAGCAATTGGTCTAGCGGGAGCAATGAGCAGTTCTTC
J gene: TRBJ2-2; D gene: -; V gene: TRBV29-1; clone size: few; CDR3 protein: CSVVSQLNTGELFF; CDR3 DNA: TGCAGCGTTGTGTCCCAACTGAACACCGGGGAGCTGTTTTTT
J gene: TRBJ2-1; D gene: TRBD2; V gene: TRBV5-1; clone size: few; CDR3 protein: CASSSGLAGYNEQFF; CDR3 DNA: TGCGCCAGCAGCTCGGGACTAGCGGGATACAATGAGCAGTTCTTC
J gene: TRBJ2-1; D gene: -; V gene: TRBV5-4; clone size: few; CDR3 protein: CASSPPSYNEQFF; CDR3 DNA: TGTGCCAGCAGCCCCCCGAGCTACAATGAGCAGTTCTTC
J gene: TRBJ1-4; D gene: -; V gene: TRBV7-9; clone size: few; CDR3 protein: CASSPGQLNEKLFF; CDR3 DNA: TGTGCCAGCAGCCCAGGACAGCTGAATGAAAAACTGTTTTTT
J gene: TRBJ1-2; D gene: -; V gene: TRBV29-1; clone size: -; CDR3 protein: CSVDRARGYGYTF; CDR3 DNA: TGCAGCGTTGACCGGGCCAGGGGCTATGGCTACACCTTC
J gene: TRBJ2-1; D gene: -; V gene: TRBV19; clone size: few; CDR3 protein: CASSIRRTVYNEQFF; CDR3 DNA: TGTGCCAGTAGTATTCGACGGACTGTCTACAATGAGCAGTTCTTC
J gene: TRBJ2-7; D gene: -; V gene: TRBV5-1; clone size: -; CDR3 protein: CASSLLPGSYEQYF; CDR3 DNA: TGCGCCAGCAGCCTTTTGCCCGGCTCCTACGAGCAGTACTTC
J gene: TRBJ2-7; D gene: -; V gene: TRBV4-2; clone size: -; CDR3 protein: CASGGTYEQYF; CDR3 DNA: TGTGCCAGCGGCGGGACCTACGAGCAGTACTTC
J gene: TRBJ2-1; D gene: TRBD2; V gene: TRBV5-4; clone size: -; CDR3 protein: CASSLAGGRNEQFF; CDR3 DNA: TGTGCCAGCAGCCTAGCGGGAGGGCGCAATGAGCAGTTCTTC
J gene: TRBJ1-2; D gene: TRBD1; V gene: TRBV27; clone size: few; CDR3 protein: CASSSRGYGYTF; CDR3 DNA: TGTGCCAGCAGCTCCAGGGGGTATGGCTACACCTTC